Reported below is one TCR beta chain. The target antigen is unknown. This CDR3 is built from 19 residues. Germline loops: CDR1 KGHSH, CDR2 LQKENI. Trimming cost V 6 bases and J 0 bases; bases outside gene matches: 19. This specimen comes from a study of blood T cells in healthy people across ages. Study outcomes and limitations: Diversity of TCR beta per million T cells declined in a roughly linear way with age.

A second PCR, run for about 7 to 11 cycles, used a sample-barcoded 5' primer plus a J-beta primer mix. TCRdb reprocessed the 5' RACE reads via MiXCR and lists one record per CDR3 protein. Of 950,000 to 1,200,000 distinct CDR3 sequences listed, approximately 38% are singletons. V is TRBV18 and J is TRBJ1-1; 7 bases match TRBD1. Sequenced material: blood. The clonotype was recovered from a man aged 18 to 30 in good health. DNA for the CDR3: TGTGCCAGCTCCCCAGGTTTGACAGGGAAAGGAGACATGAACACTGAAGCTTTCTTT. Its protein product is CASSPGLTGKGDMNTEAFF.